The clone carrying this TCR beta chain was seen more than once but under ten times. The time point is: patch test 2, 6 weeks after DPC sensitization. The treatment: therapeutic diphenylcyclopropenone sensitization with weekly scalp DPC. The data originate from a study of human T cells and chemical hapten exposure. TCRdb recomputed calls from the RACE reads with MiXCR, one row per CDR3 protein. The sample records 70,000 to 95,000 distinct CDR3 sequences, around 7% being singletons. The CDR3 is made up of 14 amino acids. Trimming took 4 bases from V and 2 from J; bases not matched to a gene: 2. Germline CDR1 and CDR2: KGHSH and LQKENI.

Sequencing was performed on whole blood, taken in connection with sensitization to the hapten diphenylcyclopropenone (DPC). This receptor was identified in a woman in her twenties or thirties with alopecia areata. Some clones in this sample may be carry-over from other donors' samples. The rearrangement links TRBV18 to TRBJ1-2; 9 bases align to TRBD1. This CDR3 is CASSRDRANYGYTF. CDR3 DNA: TGTGCCAGCTCACGGGACAGGGCAAACTATGGCTACACCTTC.